Reported below is one T cell receptor (beta chain). What it binds is not known. Assay used: immunoSEQ multiplex PCR; TCRdb lists only in-frame clones, some missing. This sample has approximately 68,000 clones; 75% to 90% occur once, and the top ten carry roughly 0.54%. These data originate in a study of T cell clones after liver transplantation. Across the study: Post-transplant blood was tracked for graft-donor-reactive T cell clones identified in a pre-transplant mixed lymphocyte reaction. Standard immunosuppression, with no induction, continued until 12-24 months after transplant.

The germline V gene has CDR1 SGHVS and CDR2 FQNEAQ. The CDR3 totals 17 residues. The J segment lost 6 bases and the V segment lost 4 bases, leaving 14 bases of the junction unmatched. Study-level results: Low donor cell numbers restricted donor-reactive repertoire measurement in two subjects. Conclusions were preliminary, with small, heterogeneous patient groups.

The sequence derives from a human donor who received a liver transplant. The chain is built from TRBV7-8 and TRBJ1-2, with 10 nucleotides matching TRBD1. Specimen: CD4+ T cells from blood, collected before liver transplant. The CDR3 here is CASSSTRGQGRVDGYTF. The CDR3 DNA reads TGTGCCAGCAGCTCGACCCGGGGACAGGGGAGGGTCGATGGCTACACCTTC.